Shown below are 22 T cell receptor beta chains from a single sample sequenced in a study of CD8 T cells in Susac syndrome. Reverse transcription used about 0.45 to 1 ug RNA and random hexamers. TCRdb recomputed calls from the immunoSEQ multiplex PCR reads with MiXCR, one row per CDR3 protein. The sample lists approximately 160,000 distinct CDR3 sequences, 90% to 95% seen once, with around 0.13% in the top ten. The sample comprised CD4+ T cells from PBMCs. Receptor source: a human donor in good health.

The chain uses TRBV6-5 and TRBJ2-2; D unresolved. The V end lost 2 bases, the J end lost 1 base, and 11 bases lay between the germline ends. This CDR3 region has 16 residues. Germline V CDR1 and CDR2: MNHEY, SVGAGI. CDR3 loop: CASSYLLRQNTGELFF. DNA of the CDR3: TGTGCCAGCAGTTACCTCCTCCGACAGAACACCGGGGAGCTGTTTTTT.

The CDR3 loop reads CASSFVSGGFGELFF. The CDR3 DNA sequence: TGCGCCAGCAGCTTTGTATCGGGGGGATTCGGGGAGCTGTTTTTT. V gene TRBV5-1 combines with J gene TRBJ2-2; 7 positions match TRBD2. Germline V gene data show CDR1 as SGHRS and CDR2 as YFSETQ. CDR3 size: 15 residues. With 2 bases clipped from V and 7 bases from J, the junction kept 8 bases outside the gene matches.

The V gene is TRBV20-1, the J gene TRBJ2-3; 7 bases line up with TRBD2. The CDR3 has 16 amino acids. The trim removed 0 bases at V and 0 bases at J, leaving 6 bases unmatched. Per germline, CDR1 DFQATT and CDR2 SNEGSKA (reference sequence). CDR3 region: CSARDASGASTDTQYF. CDR3 nucleotides: TGCAGTGCTAGAGATGCAAGCGGGGCTAGCACAGATACGCAGTATTTT.

V usage is TRBV19 and J usage is TRBJ2-2, with 7 bases lining up with TRBD1. The CDR3 is 14 residues long. Per the germline V gene, CDR1 is LNHDA and CDR2 is SQIVND (reference sequence). With 3 bases clipped from V and 5 bases from J, the junction kept 3 bases outside the gene matches. The CDR3 DNA sequence: TGTGCCAGTAGTATCGGACAGGCGACCGGGGAGCTGTTTTTT. It specifies CASSIGQATGELFF.

The rearrangement links TRBV30 to TRBJ1-5; the D is unclear. CDR1 is GTSNPN and CDR2 is SVGIG in the germline V gene (reference sequence). The CDR3 spans 14 residues. V lost 0 bases and J 9 bases, leaving 15 bases between the germline ends. DNA for the CDR3: TGTGCCTGGAGTGTAGATGGCCACCGGCGGCCCCAGCATTTT. It is translated as CAWSVDGHRRPQHF.

V gene TRBV6-1 combines with J gene TRBJ1-5, with D tentatively TRBD1 (5 bases). CDR3 size: 12 residues. The germline CDR1 and CDR2 sequences are MNHNS and SASEGT. Trimming left V 4 bases short and J 9 bases short, with 10 bases between. CDR3 sequence reads: CASSGGTGPQHF. The CDR3 nucleotides read TGTGCCAGCAGTGGCGGGACGGGGCCCCAGCATTTT.

V usage is TRBV5-1 and J usage is TRBJ2-7; possibly TRBD1 for D (5 bases). With 4 bases removed from V and 6 bases from J, the gap between germline ends came to 11 bases. The germline CDR1 and CDR2 sequences are SGHRS and YFSETQ. The CDR3 covers 12 residues. The CDR3 loop is CASSASGLEQYF. CDR3 nucleotide sequence: TGCGCCAGCAGCGCCTCAGGGCTCGAGCAGTACTTC.

V gene TRBV14 combines with J gene TRBJ1-2; D remains ambiguous. This CDR3 spans 14 amino acids. Trimming shortened V by 4 bases and J by 3 bases, and 12 bases separated the two germline ends. CDR1 is SGHDN, CDR2 FVKESK, per germline. The CDR3 is CASSPRPAYYGYTF. The CDR3 DNA is TGTGCCAGCAGCCCCCGTCCCGCCTACTATGGCTACACCTTC.

This clonotype was detected only once. This rearrangement joins TRBV7-3 to TRBJ2-1; TRBD1 might be the D (7 bases). V was shortened by 2 bases and J by 9 bases, with 17 bases between the two germline ends. The CDR3 is made up of 15 amino acids. Germline loops: CDR1 SGHTA, CDR2 FQGTGA. In DNA, the CDR3 is TGTGCCAGCAGCTTAGGGATGGCGCAGGGGGGTGAGCAGTTCTTC. Amino acid sequence: CASSLGMAQGGEQFF.

The chain couples TRBV20-1 to TRBJ1-2; D is ambiguous. Germline assignment: CDR1 DFQATT and CDR2 SNEGSKA (reference sequence). This CDR3 is built from 12 residues. CDR3 amino acids: CSVLDQGDGYTF. In nucleotides, the CDR3 is TGCAGCGTTCTTGACCAAGGAGATGGCTACACCTTC.

The rearrangement joins TRBV6-5 to TRBJ2-2, with a possible D match to TRBD1 (6 bases). V lost 6 bases, J lost 5 bases, and 13 bases lay in between. Germline lookup yields CDR1 MNHEY and CDR2 SVGAGI. This CDR3 region has 14 residues. CDR3 nucleotides: TGTGCCAGCAGGGGAAGGGGGACGACCGGGGAGCTGTTTTTT. Its translation: CASRGRGTTGELFF.

This chain connects TRBV6-5 to TRBJ2-3; 7 nucleotides align to TRBD1. CDR1 and CDR2 from the germline V gene are MNHEY and SVGAGI. With 9 bases clipped from V and 4 bases from J, the junction kept 7 bases outside the gene matches. This CDR3 region has 13 residues. The CDR3 nucleotides read TGTGCCAGTACCGCAGGGGGTGCAGATACGCAGTATTTT. Its protein product is CASTAGGADTQYF.

The genes are TRBV7-9 and TRBJ2-7; 10 bases line up with TRBD2. The V gene end was trimmed by 3 bases and the J gene end by 6 bases; junction bases not matched to a gene: 8. The CDR3 is made up of 15 amino acids. CDR1 is SEHNR, CDR2 FQNEAQ, per germline (reference sequence). The CDR3 DNA reads as TGTGCCAGCAGCTTCACTAGCGGGGATACACGCGAGCAGTACTTC. Its protein is CASSFTSGDTREQYF.

The DNA of the CDR3 is TGTGCCAGCAGCCTAGGATACTTGAACACTGAAGCTTTCTTT. Encoded protein: CASSLGYLNTEAFF. The rearrangement links TRBV14 to TRBJ1-1; D gene uncertain. The CDR3 consists of 14 residues. In germline, CDR1 is SGHDN, CDR2 FVKESK. Trimming cost V 4 bases and J 0 bases, with 9 bases left between them.

CDR3 loop: CASSSGRGSYEQYF. The CDR3 coding sequence is TGCGCCAGCAGCTCTGGGAGGGGATCCTACGAGCAGTACTTC. The V and J genes are TRBV5-1 and TRBJ2-7; 7 bases map to TRBD2. Germline CDR1 and CDR2: SGHRS and YFSETQ. The CDR3 length is 14 residues. Losses at the gene ends were 3 bases for V and 1 base for J; bases not matched to a gene: 4.

This clonotype was observed a single time. The V gene is TRBV3-1, the J gene TRBJ2-2; D assignment may be TRBD1 or TRBD2 (5 bases each). This CDR3 is 13 amino acids long. Trimming left V 0 bases short and J 6 bases short, with 5 bases between. The germline V gene encodes CDR1 LGHDT and CDR2 YNNKEL (reference sequence). CDR3 sequence (DNA): TGTGCCAGCAGCCAAGAGGGGGCCGGGGAGCTGTTTTTT. The encoded protein is CASSQEGAGELFF.

This sequence joins TRBV4-2 and TRBJ1-3, with no clear D. The V end lost 0 bases, the J end lost 12 bases, and 12 bases lay between the germline ends. Germline V gene lookup returns CDR1 LGHNA and CDR2 YNFKEQ. This CDR3 is built from 13 residues. The chain's CDR3 is CASSQEFWTLIYF. In DNA, the CDR3 is TGTGCCAGCAGCCAAGAATTTTGGACCCTCATATATTTT.

Comment on this clonotype: The limits of the CDR3 on the DNA are not certain, so only TCRdb's listed CDR3 is given. The chain has TRBV7-6 and TRBJ1-4. Looked up from germline, CDR1 is SGHVS and CDR2 is FNYEAQ. The CDR3 length is 16 residues, termini included. The CDR3 here is CASSLSYFGPNEKLFF.

The V and J genes are TRBV7-2 and TRBJ1-2; 10 positions agree with TRBD1. This CDR3 is built from 17 residues. Germline CDR1 and CDR2: SGHTA and FQGNSA. Trimming took 5 bases from V and 8 from J; bases not matched to a gene: 17. CDR3 nucleotides: TGTGCCAGCAGCCAGAATAGACTTGGGACAGGGGCTATAGGCTACACCTTC. It translates to CASSQNRLGTGAIGYTF.

V and J are TRBV10-3 and TRBJ1-1; TRBD1 agrees at 9 bases. The CDR3 sequence is 17 residues long. Germline V gene data show CDR1 as ENHRY and CDR2 as SYGVKD. V trimming: 0 bases; J trimming: 5 bases; junction bases outside the gene matches: 10. DNA for the CDR3: TGTGCCATCAGTGAGTCCCTCCCAGGACAGGGGAGGACTGAAGCTTTCTTT. It is translated as CAISESLPGQGRTEAFF.

This chain connects TRBV18 to TRBJ2-7; D is perhaps TRBD1 or TRBD2 (5 bases each). Between the trimmed V and J ends, which lost 3 bases and 0 bases, there was a span of 15 bases. Germline V gene lookup returns CDR1 KGHSH and CDR2 LQKENI. This CDR3 has 16 amino acids. CDR3 loop: CASSPQGTGSSYEQYF. The CDR3 DNA is TGTGCCAGCTCACCGCAAGGGACCGGTAGCTCCTACGAGCAGTACTTC. Variable domain in full (rest from reference TRBV18 and TRBJ2-7): NAGVMQNPRHLVRRRGQEARLRCSPMKGHSHVYWYRQLPEEGLKFMVYLQKENIIDESGMPKERFSAEFPKEGPSILRIQQVVRGDSAAYFCASSPQGTGSSYEQYFGPGTRLTVT.

The chain uses TRBV4-2 and TRBJ2-1, with 9 bases that match TRBD2. The ends lost 4 bases at V and 5 bases at J; junction bases unmatched: 6. Germline lookup yields CDR1 LGHNA and CDR2 YNFKEQ. The CDR3 spans 15 residues. The chain's CDR3 is CASSRLAGDHNEQFF. The CDR3 DNA is TGTGCCAGCAGCCGGTTAGCGGGGGACCACAATGAGCAGTTCTTC.